The rows below give T cell receptor beta chains drawn from one sample of a study of blood T cell repertoires in COVID-19. The protocol was immunoSEQ multiplex PCR, while the TCRdb copy is restricted to in-frame clones and leaves out a portion. Here the sample spans some 100,000 clones, around 88% being singletons. Source material: peripheral blood. The receptor source for this set is a woman between 70 and 85 years old with acute or convalescent COVID-19. CDR3s include the opening cysteine and the closing phenylalanine or tryptophan. The D gene is left open where the match is weak. The size field is filled for only some rows; it gives once, few, many or a size class.

abundance: once; d_gene: NA; j_gene: TRBJ1-5; v_gene: TRBV6-5; CDR3aa: CASSKTGTPNQPQHF; CDR3nt: TGTGCCAGCAGCAAAACCGGGACTCCGAATCAGCCCCAGCATTTT
abundance: NA; d_gene: NA; j_gene: TRBJ2-7; v_gene: TRBV20-1; CDR3aa: CSEGTTYEQYF; CDR3nt: TGCAGCGAAGGGACAACCTACGAGCAGTACTTC
abundance: NA; d_gene: NA; j_gene: TRBJ1-2; v_gene: TRBV3-1/TRBV3-2; CDR3aa: CASSQWGQGNYGYTF; CDR3nt: TGTGCCAGCAGCCAATGGGGTCAGGGGAACTATGGCTACACCTTC
abundance: few; d_gene: TRBD2; j_gene: TRBJ2-2; v_gene: TRBV11-2; CDR3aa: CASSLAPSGPNTGELFF; CDR3nt: TGTGCCAGCAGCTTAGCTCCTAGCGGGCCGAACACCGGGGAGCTGTTTTTT
abundance: NA; d_gene: NA; j_gene: TRBJ1-3; v_gene: TRBV4-1; CDR3aa: CASSLYSGNTIYF; CDR3nt: TGCGCCAGCAGCCTCTACTCTGGAAACACCATATATTTT
abundance: NA; d_gene: NA; j_gene: TRBJ1-5; v_gene: TRBV9; CDR3aa: CASSVEGGNQPQHF; CDR3nt: TGTGCCAGCAGCGTAGAAGGAGGCAATCAGCCCCAGCATTTT
abundance: few; d_gene: NA; j_gene: TRBJ1-1; v_gene: TRBV18; CDR3aa: CASSAEAENTEAFF; CDR3nt: TGTGCCAGCTCAGCGGAGGCTGAGAACACTGAAGCTTTCTTT
abundance: NA; d_gene: TRBD2; j_gene: TRBJ2-1; v_gene: TRBV27; CDR3aa: CASSLAGGWDNEQFF; CDR3nt: TGTGCCAGCAGTTTAGCGGGAGGATGGGACAATGAGCAGTTCTTC
abundance: NA; d_gene: TRBD1; j_gene: TRBJ1-4; v_gene: TRBV7-9; CDR3aa: CASSLGQVGEKLFF; CDR3nt: TGTGCCAGCAGCCTTGGACAGGTTGGGGAAAAACTGTTTTTT
abundance: NA; d_gene: TRBD1; j_gene: TRBJ2-5; v_gene: TRBV10-2; CDR3aa: CASGDRDQETQYF; CDR3nt: TGCGCCAGCGGGGACAGGGACCAAGAGACCCAGTACTTC
abundance: NA; d_gene: NA; j_gene: TRBJ2-7; v_gene: TRBV1; CDR3aa: CTSSHPNPLAGKYEQYF; CDR3nt: TGCACCAGCAGCCATCCCAATCCTCTAGCGGGAAAATACGAGCAGTACTTC
abundance: NA; d_gene: TRBD2; j_gene: TRBJ2-5; v_gene: TRBV30; CDR3aa: CAWTGKGFGLAGLRETQYF; CDR3nt: TGTGCCTGGACCGGAAAAGGGTTCGGACTAGCGGGCTTGAGGGAGACCCAGTACTTC
abundance: NA; d_gene: NA; j_gene: TRBJ2-3; v_gene: TRBV10-2; CDR3aa: CASSESGPGDTQYF; CDR3nt: TGCGCCAGCAGTGAGTCGGGCCCGGGGGATACGCAGTATTTT
abundance: NA; d_gene: NA; j_gene: TRBJ2-3; v_gene: TRBV3-1/TRBV3-2; CDR3aa: CASSRRGSGGTDTQYF; CDR3nt: TGTGCCAGCAGCCGCCGGGGGTCCGGGGGCACAGATACGCAGTATTTT
abundance: NA; d_gene: NA; j_gene: TRBJ1-5; v_gene: TRBV6-5; CDR3aa: CASTIQGVNQPQHF; CDR3nt: TGTGCCAGCACCATACAGGGAGTCAATCAGCCCCAGCATTTT
abundance: few; d_gene: NA; j_gene: TRBJ1-6; v_gene: TRBV4-1; CDR3aa: CASSQVWQESSSYNSPLHF; CDR3nt: TGCGCCAGCAGCCAAGTTTGGCAGGAAAGTAGCTCCTATAATTCACCCCTCCACTTT
abundance: NA; d_gene: TRBD1; j_gene: TRBJ2-2; v_gene: TRBV29-1; CDR3aa: CSVVWTGKAGELFF; CDR3nt: TGCAGCGTTGTTTGGACAGGGAAGGCCGGGGAGCTGTTTTTT
abundance: NA; d_gene: TRBD1; j_gene: TRBJ2-1; v_gene: TRBV11-2; CDR3aa: CASSPLRGPSYNEQFF; CDR3nt: TGTGCCAGCAGCCCGTTGAGGGGGCCTTCCTACAATGAGCAGTTCTTC
abundance: NA; d_gene: TRBD2; j_gene: TRBJ2-1; v_gene: TRBV5-5; CDR3aa: CASSSVHGGVYNEQFF; CDR3nt: TGTGCCAGCAGCTCGGTCCATGGGGGGGTCTACAATGAGCAGTTCTTC
abundance: NA; d_gene: NA; j_gene: TRBJ2-1; v_gene: TRBV15; CDR3aa: CATSSFASSREQFF; CDR3nt: TGTGCCACCAGTAGTTTCGCTAGCTCCCGTGAGCAGTTCTTC
abundance: NA; d_gene: TRBD1; j_gene: TRBJ2-7; v_gene: TRBV11-1; CDR3aa: CASSRDRGYEQYF; CDR3nt: TGTGCCAGCAGCCGTGACAGGGGCTACGAGCAGTACTTC
abundance: once; d_gene: NA; j_gene: TRBJ2-2; v_gene: TRBV24-1; CDR3aa: CATSVNGELFF; CDR3nt: TGTGCCACCAGTGTAAATGGGGAGCTGTTTTTT
abundance: NA; d_gene: NA; j_gene: TRBJ2-7; v_gene: TRBV27; CDR3aa: CASSPRGVSYEQYF; CDR3nt: TGTGCCAGCAGTCCTCGCGGGGTCTCCTACGAGCAGTACTTC
abundance: NA; d_gene: TRBD1; j_gene: TRBJ1-6; v_gene: TRBV25-1; CDR3aa: CASNRQGASNSPLHF; CDR3nt: TGTGCCAGCAACAGACAGGGGGCATCGAATTCACCCCTCCACTTT
abundance: once; d_gene: NA; j_gene: TRBJ2-3; v_gene: TRBV9; CDR3aa: CASSPSPRGDTQYF; CDR3nt: TGTGCCAGCAGCCCTTCCCCTAGAGGCGATACGCAGTATTTT
abundance: NA; d_gene: NA; j_gene: TRBJ1-3; v_gene: TRBV3-1/TRBV3-2; CDR3aa: CASSPGRNTIYF; CDR3nt: TGTGCCAGCAGCCCGGGAAGAAACACCATATATTTT
abundance: NA; d_gene: NA; j_gene: TRBJ1-1; v_gene: TRBV19; CDR3aa: CASSTYPGVPRGFF; CDR3nt: TGTGCCAGTAGTACCTACCCCGGTGTACCGCGGGGTTTCTTT
abundance: NA; d_gene: TRBD2; j_gene: TRBJ2-7; v_gene: TRBV2; CDR3aa: CASSEEGLAGVAEQYF; CDR3nt: TGTGCCAGCAGTGAAGAGGGACTAGCGGGAGTCGCCGAGCAGTACTTC
abundance: NA; d_gene: TRBD2; j_gene: TRBJ2-3; v_gene: TRBV2; CDR3aa: CASNGGAGDTQYF; CDR3nt: TGTGCCAGCAACGGGGGGGCCGGAGATACGCAGTATTTT
abundance: NA; d_gene: NA; j_gene: TRBJ2-3; v_gene: TRBV27; CDR3aa: CASRKQDTDTQYF; CDR3nt: TGTGCCAGCAGAAAACAGGACACAGATACGCAGTATTTT
abundance: NA; d_gene: NA; j_gene: TRBJ1-1; v_gene: TRBV6-1; CDR3aa: CASSEYPTENTEAFF; CDR3nt: TGTGCCAGCAGTGAATACCCGACAGAGAACACTGAAGCTTTCTTT
abundance: NA; d_gene: TRBD2; j_gene: TRBJ2-1; v_gene: TRBV25-1; CDR3aa: CASSDTSGRWNEQFF; CDR3nt: TGTGCCAGCAGTGATACTAGCGGGAGATGGAATGAGCAGTTCTTC
abundance: once; d_gene: NA; j_gene: TRBJ2-3; v_gene: TRBV9; CDR3aa: CASSPRWSDTQYF; CDR3nt: TGTGCCAGCAGCCCCCGGTGGTCAGATACGCAGTATTTT
abundance: NA; d_gene: NA; j_gene: TRBJ1-2; v_gene: TRBV4-1; CDR3aa: CASSRPGAELLSYGYTF; CDR3nt: TGCGCCAGCAGCCGACCGGGAGCGGAGTTACTAAGCTATGGCTACACCTTC
abundance: NA; d_gene: TRBD2; j_gene: TRBJ2-3; v_gene: TRBV6-1; CDR3aa: CASSEPGLGGTDTQYF; CDR3nt: TGTGCCAGCAGTGAACCGGGACTAGGAGGCACAGATACGCAGTATTTT
abundance: NA; d_gene: NA; j_gene: TRBJ1-3; v_gene: TRBV2; CDR3aa: CATLNTDSRGNTIYF; CDR3nt: TGTGCCACCCTTAACACGGACAGCCGGGGAAACACCATATATTTT
abundance: NA; d_gene: NA; j_gene: TRBJ2-7; v_gene: TRBV21-1; CDR3aa: CASSKRQGYEQYF; CDR3nt: TGTGCCAGCAGCAAACGTCAGGGCTACGAGCAGTACTTC
abundance: NA; d_gene: NA; j_gene: TRBJ2-3; v_gene: TRBV5-1; CDR3aa: CASSFGPAGGATDTQYF; CDR3nt: TGCGCCAGCAGCTTTGGCCCGGCCGGCGGGGCCACAGATACGCAGTATTTT
abundance: few; d_gene: NA; j_gene: TRBJ1-2; v_gene: TRBV21-1; CDR3aa: CASSKAGGRGGYTF; CDR3nt: TGTGCCAGCAGCAAAGCCGGGGGGCGGGGTGGCTACACCTTC
abundance: NA; d_gene: TRBD1; j_gene: TRBJ1-1; v_gene: TRBV7-6; CDR3aa: CASSLAGQGAMNTEAFF; CDR3nt: TGTGCCAGCAGCTTAGCAGGTCAGGGGGCGATGAACACTGAAGCTTTCTTT
abundance: NA; d_gene: NA; j_gene: TRBJ1-3; v_gene: TRBV19; CDR3aa: CASRAPGSGNTIYF; CDR3nt: TGTGCCAGTAGGGCTCCTGGTTCTGGAAACACCATATATTTT